The 25 T cell receptor beta chains below were found in one sample sequenced in a study of blood T cell repertoires in COVID-19 (dated by TCRdb to the early 2020s). The protocol used for the library was the immunoSEQ multiplex PCR assay. In its TCRdb copy, this immuneACCESS table keeps in-frame sequences only and misses some clones. Where compared with another copy, unresolved V genes explain less than half of these, and the others have no known cause. For this sample the table gives tens of thousands of clones, of which roughly 79% were detected only once. The top ten clonotypes cover about 15% of the sample. The sample comprised peripheral blood. All receptors derive from a human donor in a cohort sampled during active COVID-19.

This chain uses TRBV2 with TRBJ2-2; unclear D gene. V shed 4 bases and J shed 7 bases, with 7 bases lying between them. The CDR3 consists of 12 residues. Germline CDR1 SNHLY, CDR2 FYNNEI. The CDR3, as DNA: TGTGCCAGCAGTGTTGGCCACGGGGAGCTGTTTTTT. Translating it yields CASSVGHGELFF.

The gene calls are TRBV5-1 and TRBJ2-5; 10 bases map to TRBD1. There are 16 residues in the CDR3. The J segment lost 2 bases and the V segment lost 2 bases, leaving 6 bases of the junction unmatched. Per the germline V gene, CDR1 is SGHRS and CDR2 is YFSETQ. The CDR3 bases are TGCGCCAGCAGCTTATCCGGGACAGGGGTACAAGAGACCCAGTACTTC. It codes for CASSLSGTGVQETQYF. Drawing the rest from reference TRBV5-1 and TRBJ2-5, the complete variable domain is KAGVTQTPRYLIKTRGQQVTLSCSPISGHRSVSWYQQTPGQGLQFLFEYFSETQRNKGNFPGRFSGRQFSNSRSEMNVSTLELGDSALYLCASSLSGTGVQETQYFGPGTRLLVL.

This clone was observed a single time. The gene calls are TRBV10-3 and TRBJ2-7; 7 bases match TRBD1. CDR1 and CDR2 (germline): ENHRY, SYGVKD. V dropped 4 bases and J dropped 6; count of bases not matched to a gene: 15. The CDR3 is 16 amino acids. In nucleotides, the CDR3 is TGTGCCATCAGTGTCTCGAGGCGACAGGGTCCTTTCGAGCAGTACTTC. This encodes CAISVSRRQGPFEQYF.

The chain has TRBV21-1 and TRBJ1-1. TRBV21-1 is recorded as a pseudogene. The CDR3 sequence is 13 residues long. CDR3 sequence: CASRGGCATEAFF. The CDR3, as DNA: TGTGCCAGCAGGGGAGGGTGTGCCACTGAAGCTTTCTTT.

This chain uses TRBV5-1 with TRBJ2-1; the match to TRBD1 covers 10 bases. Unmatched junction bases numbered 7, after V lost 0 bases and J lost 7 bases. CDR3 length equals 16 residues. Per germline, CDR1 SGHRS and CDR2 YFSETQ. CDR3 bases: TGCGCCAGCAGCTTGGTCCCCGGGGGACAGGGGAATGAGCAGTTCTTC. Residues: CASSLVPGGQGNEQFF.

V is TRBV7-2 and J is TRBJ2-5; 8 nucleotides match TRBD1. The CDR3 runs 13 residues. Losses at the gene ends were 6 bases for V and 5 bases for J; bases not matched to a gene: 5. Germline CDR1 SGHTA, CDR2 FQGNSA. DNA for the CDR3: TGTGCCAGCAGTTTTAGACAGGGGGAGACCCAGTACTTC. Amino acids: CASSFRQGETQYF.

The rearrangement joins TRBV27 to TRBJ1-4; no reliable D call. Trimming left V 6 bases short and J 11 bases short, with 28 bases between. Germline V gives CDR1 MNHEY, CDR2 SMNVEV (reference sequence). This CDR3 contains 17 residues. CDR3 nucleotides: TGTGCCAGCAGGCCACGCGCTAATGAGGGAAGACTGAGTAAACTGTTTTTT. Residues: CASRPRANEGRLSKLFF.

This rearrangement joins TRBV27 to TRBJ1-5, with D maybe TRBD1 (6 bases). The CDR3 is made up of 14 amino acids. Between the trimmed V and J ends, which lost 6 bases and 2 bases, there was a span of 11 bases. Germline V gene sequence: CDR1 MNHEY, CDR2 SMNVEV (reference sequence). CDR3 DNA sequence: TGTGCCAGCAGATCGACAGGTGGCAATCAGCCCCAGCATTTT. Residues: CASRSTGGNQPQHF.

The gene calls are TRBV19 and TRBJ2-3; 9 bases are a match to TRBD2. Trimming cost V 0 bases and J 2 bases; bases outside gene matches: 6. Looked up from germline, CDR1 is LNHDA and CDR2 is SQIVND (reference sequence). This CDR3 region has 17 residues. The CDR3 DNA is TGTGCCAGTAGTATAGATCATTCTAGCGGGGTCACAGATACGCAGTATTTT. This encodes CASSIDHSSGVTDTQYF.

This clone has a single count. The rearrangement uses TRBV2 and TRBJ2-1; possible D gene TRBD2, 6 bases. The V and J ends lost 8 bases and 0 bases respectively, with 11 bases between them. The CDR3 totals 14 residues. CDR1 and CDR2 (germline): SNHLY, FYNNEI. CDR3 sequence (DNA): TGTGCCAGCTCGGGGGACGTCTCCTACAATGAGCAGTTCTTC. Translating gives CASSGDVSYNEQFF.

The genes are TRBV19 and TRBJ1-2; D uncertain. There are 14 residues in the CDR3. Per germline, CDR1 LNHDA and CDR2 SQIVND (reference sequence). Trimming removed 4 bases from V and 7 bases from J, with 16 bases in between. The CDR3 region is CASSTPWRDSGYTF. The CDR3 DNA follows: TGTGCCAGTAGTACCCCTTGGAGGGATAGTGGCTACACCTTC. Filled out from reference TRBV19 and TRBJ1-2, the complete variable domain reads DGGITQSPKYLFRKEGQNVTLSCEQNLNHDAMYWYRQDPGQGLRLIYYSQIVNDFQKGDIAEGYSVSREKKESFPLTVTSAQKNPTAFYLCASSTPWRDSGYTFGSGTRLTVV.

This chain connects TRBV18 to TRBJ1-1, with 7 bases identical to TRBD1. After removal of 4 bases from V and 1 base from J, the junction contained 15 bases not matched to a gene. The length of the CDR3 is 18 residues. From germline, CDR1 is KGHSH and CDR2 LQKENI. DNA of the CDR3: TGTGCCAGCTCACTTGTCCCTTCGCGAGGGGGCGCGAACACTGAAGCTTTCTTT. The encoded protein is CASSLVPSRGGANTEAFF.

This clone was picked up one time. The chain joins TRBV15 to TRBJ1-2; D possibly corresponds to TRBD1 (5 bases). Germline CDR1 reads LNHNV; CDR2 reads YYDKDF (reference sequence). Trimming removed 2 bases at V and 7 bases at J, with 11 bases between. CDR3 length: 13 amino acids. CDR3 region: CATSRTLGLGYTF. As DNA, the CDR3 is TGTGCCACCAGCAGAACATTGGGACTTGGCTACACCTTC.

This clone has more than one count but fewer than ten. J is TRBJ1-2 and V is TRBV29-1; a weak D match, TRBD1 (5 bases). Germline CDR1 and CDR2: SQVTM and ANQGSEA. V dropped 3 bases and J dropped 8 bases, with 13 bases sitting between them. This CDR3 region has 12 residues. The CDR3 coding sequence is TGCAGCGTTGAGGCTGCGGGACGGGGCTACACCTTC. It translates to CSVEAAGRGYTF.

The chain couples TRBV19 to TRBJ1-1; TRBD1 is a possible D gene (6 bases). V was clipped by 7 bases and J by 2 bases, with 17 bases between them. This CDR3 region has 15 residues. The germline CDR1 and CDR2 sequences are LNHDA and SQIVND (reference sequence). CDR3 sequence: CASTRTGQLNTEAFF. The CDR3 DNA sequence: TGTGCCAGTACCAGAACCGGACAGCTAAACACTGAAGCTTTCTTT.

This chain uses TRBV2 with TRBJ1-5; no firm D call. CDR3 length: 16 amino acids. V lost 3 bases and J 5 bases, leaving 17 bases between the germline ends. CDR1 and CDR2 from the germline V gene are SNHLY and FYNNEI. The CDR3 loop is CASSDFTVPTDQPQHF. Here the CDR3 DNA reads TGTGCCAGCAGTGACTTTACAGTCCCAACTGATCAGCCCCAGCATTTT.

The chain joins TRBV4-1 to TRBJ2-3; D is perhaps TRBD2 (7 bases). Germline values: CDR1 MGHRA, CDR2 YSYEKL. Trimming pared 4 bases from V and 2 bases from J, leaving 22 bases between. The CDR3 runs 18 residues. CDR3 amino acids: CASSRYYGRGQATDTQYF. CDR3 nucleotide sequence: TGCGCCAGCAGCCGTTACTATGGGAGGGGACAAGCCACAGATACGCAGTATTTT.

The genes are TRBV3-1 (or the pseudogene TRBV3-2) and TRBJ2-7; 13 positions agree with TRBD2. V gave up 2 bases and J gave up 5 bases; unmatched junction bases: 6. CDR1 is LGHDT, CDR2 YNNKEL, per germline (reference sequence). The CDR3 totals 16 residues. Here the CDR3 DNA reads TGTGCCAGCAGCCAACCAGGACTAGCGGGAGTTAACGAGCAGTACTTC. Translating gives CASSQPGLAGVNEQYF.

V is TRBV5-1 and J is TRBJ2-2; the match to TRBD2 covers 7 bases. V gave up 7 bases and J gave up 0 bases; unmatched junction bases: 3. Germline lookup yields CDR1 SGHRS and CDR2 YFSETQ. The CDR3 runs to 14 residues. CDR3 in DNA: TGCGCCAGCTCTGGACTAGCGAACACCGGGGAGCTGTTTTTT. This encodes CASSGLANTGELFF. Complete variable domain (other parts from reference TRBV5-1 and TRBJ2-2): KAGVTQTPRYLIKTRGQQVTLSCSPISGHRSVSWYQQTPGQGLQFLFEYFSETQRNKGNFPGRFSGRQFSNSRSEMNVSTLELGDSALYLCASSGLANTGELFFGEGSRLTVL.

The V call is TRBV5-1, the J call TRBJ2-1; 15 bases are shared with TRBD2. The V gene end was trimmed by 4 bases and the J gene end by 6 bases; junction bases not matched to a gene: 11. Germline-derived CDR1 and CDR2 are SGHRS and YFSETQ. The CDR3 runs to 18 residues. In DNA form, the CDR3 reads TGCGCCAGCAGCACCGGACTAGCGGGAGGGCCACAGGGCAATGAGCAGTTCTTC. Its protein product is CASSTGLAGGPQGNEQFF.

The CDR3 nucleotides read TGCGCCAGCAGCCTAGTAGCGGGAGCTTACAATGAGCAGTTCTTC. Its translation: CASSLVAGAYNEQFF. The V gene is TRBV5-1, the J gene TRBJ2-1; 9 bases are a match to TRBD2. Per the germline V gene, CDR1 is SGHRS and CDR2 is YFSETQ. The CDR3 consists of 15 residues. The V segment lost 4 bases and the J segment 4 bases; nucleotides outside the gene matches: 6.

This chain uses TRBV6-5 with TRBJ2-7; a weak D match, TRBD2 (5 bases). CDR1 MNHEY and CDR2 SVGAGI come from the germline V gene. The CDR3 has 15 residues. The germline V and J ends were trimmed by 6 bases and 0 bases, with 15 bases remaining between them. For the CDR3, the DNA is TGTGCCAGCAGCAGAGAGGGCTCCCGCTCCTACGAGCAGTACTTC. Protein sequence: CASSREGSRSYEQYF.

The chain carries TRBV2 and TRBJ1-1; 8 nucleotides align to TRBD1. CDR3 length: 15 amino acids. CDR1 and CDR2 from the germline V gene are SNHLY and FYNNEI. V was clipped by 6 bases and J by 7 bases; unmatched bases: 13. The CDR3 sequence: CASSPARTGSNEAFF. In DNA, the CDR3 is TGTGCCAGCAGCCCCGCCCGGACAGGGTCTAATGAAGCTTTCTTT.

Written as DNA, the CDR3 is TGTGCCAGCGAAGGAGGACAGGGAAGGTCGTACTTC. Protein: CASEGGQGRSYF. V and J are TRBV2 and TRBJ2-7, with 8 nucleotides matching TRBD1. Germline V gives CDR1 SNHLY, CDR2 FYNNEI. V lost 8 bases to trimming and J lost 12 bases; unmatched junction nucleotides: 12. The CDR3 contains 12 residues.

The chain has TRBV12-3 or TRBV12-4 and TRBJ2-1; D unresolved. CDR3 length equals 11 residues. V gave up 7 bases and J gave up 7 bases, with 8 bases separating them. The CDR3 here is CASKIQNEQFF. The CDR3 bases are TGTGCCAGCAAGATACAGAATGAGCAGTTCTTC.